This T cell receptor (beta chain) was sequenced for a study of Ad26.COV2.S vaccination and SARS-CoV-2 variants. Regarding the study as a whole: For non-spike TCRs, breadth in vaccine recipients resembled that in placebo recipients. While placebo recipients had lower spike-specific TCR breadth, vaccine recipients had more. The breadth of spike-specific CD8+ and CD4+ T cell responses after vaccination was reportedly substantial. Using TCR breadth and depth analyses may have led to underestimated total T cell responses.

A remark on this clone: No antigen is known for it.

Assay used: immunoSEQ multiplex PCR; TCRdb lists only in-frame clones, some missing. The sample lists about 350,000 clones; under 95% were seen once. Germline CDR1 and CDR2: SGHRS and YFSETQ. The CDR3 loop spans 11 amino acids. V shed 5 bases and J shed 1 base, with 3 bases lying between them. The sequence was collected from a human donor who had recovered from COVID-19. This rearrangement joins TRBV5-1 to TRBJ1-2; no firm D call. The starting material was peripheral blood, obtained after recovery from COVID-19. The CDR3 bases are TGCGCCAGCAGTAATAACTATGGCTACACCTTC. This translates into CASSNNYGYTF.